These 18 T cell receptor beta chains came from one sample sequenced in a study of shared T cell receptors in the human thymus. Measured with immunoSEQ multiplex PCR; TCRdb has only the in-frame clones, and not every one. The table includes 650,000 to 950,000 clones, 80% to 90% detected once. The same specimen was also included in a second study, on human thymus T cells.

The sample comprised thymocytes. These receptors were obtained from a girl in the first two years of life with a congenital heart defect.

The count of this clone is one. The junction differs from germline at one of its ends, possibly a read error. The sample contains more than one DNA sequence encoding this CDR3. The genes are TRBV5-1 and TRBJ2-3; perhaps TRBD2 as D (6 bases). This CDR3 is built from 15 residues. The germline V gene has CDR1 SGHRS and CDR2 YFSETQ. The DNA of the CDR3 is TGCGCTAGCAGCTTTAGCGGCGGGAACACAGATACGCAGTATTTT. Amino acids: CASSFSGGNTDTQYF.

J is TRBJ2-4 and V is TRBV9; perhaps TRBD2 as D (5 bases). Trimming removed 4 bases at V and 7 bases at J, with 18 bases between. The CDR3 is made up of 15 amino acids. CDR1 SGDLS and CDR2 YYNGEE come from the germline V gene. The CDR3 sequence: CASSPGETSTNIQYF. Here the CDR3 DNA reads TGTGCCAGCAGCCCCGGGGAAACCTCGACCAACATTCAGTACTTC.

The chain has TRBV6-6 and TRBJ1-2; 12 nucleotides align to TRBD1. Per germline, CDR1 MNHNY and CDR2 SVGAGI (reference sequence). V lost 6 bases and J lost 5; bases outside the gene matches: 7. CDR3 size: 15 residues. The CDR3 coding sequence is TGTGCCAGCAGGGGACAGGGGGCGCCCCGATATGGCTACACCTTC. It codes for CASRGQGAPRYGYTF.

V gene TRBV9 combines with J gene TRBJ1-2; TRBD1 matches at 8 bases. The V and J ends lost 4 bases and 1 base, in that order; junction bases with no gene match: 15. The length of the CDR3 is 18 residues. Per the germline V gene, CDR1 is SGDLS and CDR2 is YYNGEE. CDR3 coding DNA: TGTGCCAGCAGCCGGGGGACAGGAGCCTTGCCGAATAACTATGGCTACACCTTC. Translation gives CASSRGTGALPNNYGYTF.

The chain recombines TRBV2 with TRBJ2-1, with 7 bases matching TRBD2. Germline trimming cut 6 bases from V and 4 bases from J; bases unmatched to any gene: 15. The germline V gene has CDR1 SNHLY and CDR2 FYNNEI. The CDR3 consists of 17 residues. Here the CDR3 DNA reads TGTGCCAGCAGAGACTATAAGACTAGCCCTATATACAATGAGCAGTTCTTC. This gives the protein CASRDYKTSPIYNEQFF.

The chain joins TRBV6-5 to TRBJ1-1, with 8 bases aligning to TRBD1. The junction had 4 bases not matched to a gene; V was cut back by 6 bases and J by 1 base. This CDR3 is built from 14 residues. Germline lookup yields CDR1 MNHEY and CDR2 SVGAGI. This CDR3 is CASSITGGNTEAFF. The CDR3 region has the DNA TGTGCCAGCAGCATCACAGGGGGGAACACTGAAGCTTTCTTT.

The chain links TRBV4-1 to TRBJ1-5; possible D gene TRBD1, 6 bases. The CDR3 sequence is 18 residues long. Germline CDR1 and CDR2: MGHRA and YSYEKL. The V end lost 0 bases, the J end lost 5 bases, and 20 bases lay between the germline ends. CDR3 sequence (DNA): TGCGCCAGCAGCCAAGAGTTCGGGGGGCTGCCGAGTCATCAGCCCCAGCATTTT. Translating it yields CASSQEFGGLPSHQPQHF.

V is TRBV2 and J is TRBJ2-3; tentative D call: TRBD1 (5 bases). V was cut by 6 bases and J by 4 bases, with 14 bases left in between. The CDR3 runs to 14 residues. From germline, CDR1 is SNHLY and CDR2 FYNNEI. The CDR3 nucleotides are TGTGCCAGCAGGGGCTCGTGGGGCCCAGATACGCAGTATTTT. It yields the protein CASRGSWGPDTQYF.

The V call is TRBV9, the J call TRBJ2-7, with 7 bases aligning to TRBD1. V was clipped by 4 bases and J by 2 bases; unmatched bases: 12. CDR3 length: 16 residues. CDR1 and CDR2 from the germline V gene are SGDLS and YYNGEE. CDR3 region: CASSSKSGQTPYEQYF. For the CDR3, the DNA is TGTGCCAGCAGCTCCAAGTCGGGACAGACCCCCTACGAGCAGTACTTC.

CDR3 sequence: CASSLIFMVGGSVNEQFF. The DNA of the CDR3 is TGTGCCAGCAGCTTAATTTTTATGGTCGGGGGTTCAGTCAATGAGCAGTTCTTC. The V and J genes are TRBV7-2 and TRBJ2-1, with a tentative D call TRBD2 (6 bases). In germline, CDR1 is SGHTA, CDR2 FQGNSA. V was clipped by 2 bases and J by 6 bases, with 23 bases between them. This CDR3 contains 18 residues.

The chain has TRBV27 and TRBJ1-2, with D tentatively TRBD1 (5 bases). V was pared by 8 bases and J by 6 bases, with 34 bases between. The V gene's germline CDR1 is MNHEY and CDR2 SMNVEV (reference sequence). The CDR3 covers 19 residues. CDR3 in DNA: TGTGCCAGCGGATTGAAACTGGGAAGGGGAGGCCGGGGAGGCAATGGCTACACCTTC. Its protein product is CASGLKLGRGGRGGNGYTF.

The chain carries TRBV28 and TRBJ1-6; D remains ambiguous. The CDR3 sequence is 16 residues long. CDR1 and CDR2 (germline): MDHEN, SYDVKM. The V and J ends lost 6 bases and 0 bases respectively, with 12 bases between them. The CDR3 sequence is CASRPDRGSYNSPLHF. As DNA, the CDR3 is TGTGCCAGCAGGCCCGACCGGGGCTCCTATAATTCACCCCTCCACTTT.

V is TRBV27 and J is TRBJ2-1, with TRBD2 as a possible D gene (6 bases). Trimming shortened V by 5 bases and J by 8 bases, and 19 bases separated the two germline ends. The CDR3 contains 15 residues. Germline V gives CDR1 MNHEY, CDR2 SMNVEV (reference sequence). CDR3 in DNA: TGTGCCAGCAGTCACCTTGGGGGGACCGGATATGAGCAGTTCTTC. It codes for CASSHLGGTGYEQFF.

The V gene is TRBV29-1, the J gene TRBJ2-1; D gene unclear. V dropped 6 bases and J dropped 5 bases, with 17 bases sitting between them. This CDR3 contains 14 residues. The germline V gene has CDR1 SQVTM and CDR2 ANQGSEA. CDR3 loop: CSVSGQLDDNEQFF. The CDR3 nucleotides are TGCAGCGTGAGTGGGCAGTTGGATGACAATGAGCAGTTCTTC.

The V gene is TRBV7-2, the J gene TRBJ1-2; 7 bases fit TRBD1. The CDR3 sequence is 14 residues long. With 5 bases clipped from V and 9 bases from J, the junction kept 12 bases outside the gene matches. Germline values: CDR1 SGHTA, CDR2 FQGNSA. CDR3 region: CASSRSRGPGSYTF. CDR3 nucleotide sequence: TGTGCCAGCAGCCGTAGTAGGGGGCCGGGAAGCTACACCTTC. The entire variable domain, with the rest obtained from reference TRBV7-2 and TRBJ1-2, is as follows: GAGVSQSPSNKVTEKGKDVELRCDPISGHTALYWYRQSLGQGLEFLIYFQGNSAPDKSGLPSDRFSAERTGGSVSTLTIQRTQQEDSAVYLCASSRSRGPGSYTFGSGTRLTVV.

This clone was seen a single time. The chain combines TRBV4-3 with TRBJ1-2; 7 bases match TRBD1. Germline V gene lookup returns CDR1 LGHNA and CDR2 YSLEER. The CDR3 extends over 16 amino acids. Trimming at V came to 4 bases and at J to 6 bases, leaving 14 bases not matched to a gene. DNA for the CDR3: TGCGCCAGCAGCCCAAGACGTCGGGACAGACCCAATGGCTACACCTTC. As protein: CASSPRRRDRPNGYTF.

In nucleotides, the CDR3 is TGTGCCAGCAGCAGACGGGGGGACACTGAAGCTTTCTTT. This codes for CASSRRGDTEAFF. This chain uses TRBV6-5 with TRBJ1-1; D possibly corresponds to TRBD1 (5 bases). This CDR3 is 13 amino acids long. Trimming cost V 6 bases and J 3 bases, with 11 bases left between them. The germline gives CDR1 MNHEY, CDR2 SVGAGI.

The rearrangement uses TRBV2 and TRBJ1-6, with 8 positions matching TRBD1. Germline V gene lookup returns CDR1 SNHLY and CDR2 FYNNEI. V lost 11 bases and J lost 7; bases outside the gene matches: 13. The CDR3 runs 15 residues. CDR3 protein: CAGAYRTGRNSPLHF. The CDR3 DNA sequence: TGTGCCGGAGCTTACCGGACAGGGAGAAATTCACCCCTCCACTTT.